Following are 22 T cell receptor beta chains from one sample sequenced in a study of cytomegalovirus exposure and HLA in healthy donors. Both 60 Vbeta primers and 13 Jbeta primers went into the PCR. Clones were sequenced by immunoSEQ multiplex PCR, and TCRdb holds only the in-frame ones, with some missing. The data contain 100,000 to 150,000 clones, roughly 80% of them singletons. The specimen was PBMCs. These receptors were collected from a middle-aged woman in good health and CMV-seropositive.

The chain combines TRBV9 with TRBJ1-3; D not certain. The CDR3 is 14 amino acids. From germline, CDR1 is SGDLS and CDR2 YYNGEE. V lost 3 bases to trimming and J lost 7 bases, with 14 bases between them. CDR3 coding DNA: TGTGCCAGCAGCGGCCCCATTTCGGGGAACACCATATATTTT. Translated: CASSGPISGNTIYF.

The genes are TRBV4-1 and TRBJ1-2; possibly TRBD1 for D (6 bases). The CDR3 loop spans 13 amino acids. The germline CDR1 and CDR2 sequences are MGHRA and YSYEKL. Trimming took 1 base from V and 5 from J, leaving 8 bases between them. CDR3: CASSQATGYGYTF. The CDR3, as DNA: TGCGCCAGCAGCCAAGCAACAGGGTATGGCTACACCTTC.

The gene calls are TRBV5-1 and TRBJ1-4, with TRBD1 as a possible D gene (6 bases). Germline lookup yields CDR1 SGHRS and CDR2 YFSETQ. The CDR3 sequence is 15 residues long. Trimming removed 4 bases at V and 3 bases at J, with 13 bases between. The DNA for the CDR3 is TGCGCCAGCAGCCTTGACAGGAAACCTAATGAAAAACTGTTTTTT. It yields the protein CASSLDRKPNEKLFF.

This rearrangement joins TRBV6-1 to TRBJ2-4; D may be TRBD1 (5 bases). The germline V and J ends were trimmed by 2 bases and 15 bases, with 17 bases remaining between them. This CDR3 region has 13 residues. In germline, CDR1 is MNHNS, CDR2 SASEGT. The CDR3 reads CASSETGPTPGYF. CDR3 in DNA: TGTGCCAGCAGTGAAACAGGACCCACCCCAGGGTACTTC.

The chain carries TRBV27 and TRBJ1-6; 7 positions match TRBD1. The CDR3 covers 16 residues. The germline gives CDR1 MNHEY, CDR2 SMNVEV (reference sequence). Trimming at V came to 5 bases and at J to 6 bases, leaving 10 bases not matched to a gene. The CDR3 sequence: CASSLNRGQGNSPLHF. CDR3 in DNA: TGTGCCAGCAGTCTAAACAGGGGTCAGGGTAATTCACCCCTCCACTTT.

The chain combines TRBV6-1 with TRBJ1-2, with TRBD1 matching 8 bases. The CDR3 totals 14 residues. In germline, CDR1 is MNHNS, CDR2 SASEGT. V gave up 5 bases and J gave up 2 bases; unmatched junction bases: 4. CDR3 in amino acids: CASSLGQGNYGYTF. Here the CDR3 DNA reads TGTGCCAGCAGTTTAGGACAGGGCAACTATGGCTACACCTTC.

The chain couples TRBV27 to TRBJ2-7; a possible D gene is TRBD2 (6 bases). The CDR3 runs to 15 residues. V lost 3 bases and J 0 bases, leaving 12 bases between the germline ends. Looked up from germline, CDR1 is MNHEY and CDR2 is SMNVEV (reference sequence). DNA for the CDR3: TGTGCCAGCAGTTTTAGGGACGGGAGCTCCTACGAGCAGTACTTC. Residues: CASSFRDGSSYEQYF.

The chain couples TRBV9 to TRBJ1-2; D is perhaps TRBD1 (5 bases). CDR3 size: 13 residues. Looked up from germline, CDR1 is SGDLS and CDR2 is YYNGEE. Trimming took 4 bases from V and 6 from J, leaving 13 bases between them. In DNA form, the CDR3 reads TGTGCCAGCAGCCTTGAAGGGGCGCATGGCTACACCTTC. Its protein product is CASSLEGAHGYTF.

The chain couples TRBV2 to TRBJ2-7; the D is unclear. The germline CDR1 and CDR2 sequences are SNHLY and FYNNEI. CDR3 length: 14 amino acids. Between the trimmed V and J ends, which lost 6 bases and 3 bases, there was a span of 15 bases. CDR3: CASRKMSDNYEQYF. In nucleotides, the CDR3 is TGTGCCAGCAGAAAAATGAGCGATAACTACGAGCAGTACTTC.

The J gene is TRBJ1-2, the V gene TRBV5-1; no firm D call. Germline lookup yields CDR1 SGHRS and CDR2 YFSETQ. The CDR3 extends over 14 amino acids. Trimming left V 4 bases short and J 1 base short, with 11 bases between. CDR3: CASSQDGINYGYTF. For the CDR3, the DNA is TGCGCCAGCAGCCAGGACGGGATTAACTATGGCTACACCTTC.

This clone was observed a few times. The chain combines TRBV2 with TRBJ2-1; the match to TRBD2 covers 14 bases. V lost 1 base to trimming and J lost 4 bases; unmatched junction nucleotides: 6. This CDR3 region has 18 residues. The germline CDR1 and CDR2 sequences are SNHLY and FYNNEI. CDR3 residues: CASSEELGLAGEYNEQFF. The CDR3 region has the DNA TGTGCCAGCAGTGAAGAACTGGGACTAGCGGGAGAGTACAATGAGCAGTTCTTC.

Only a few counts were recorded for this clone. The chain links TRBV5-6 to TRBJ2-2; D call uncertain. The CDR3 is 14 residues long. The V and J ends lost 2 bases and 5 bases respectively, with 10 bases between them. The germline V gene has CDR1 SGHDT and CDR2 YYEEEE. The CDR3 bases are TGTGCCAGCAGCTTTCTCGGTCGGACCGGGGAGCTGTTTTTT. Encoded protein: CASSFLGRTGELFF.

V is TRBV30 and J is TRBJ2-1; 10 bases fit TRBD2. CDR3 length: 13 amino acids. The trim removed 8 bases at V and 2 bases at J, leaving 3 bases unmatched. Germline V gene data show CDR1 as GTSNPN and CDR2 as SVGIG (reference sequence). The CDR3 nucleotides are TGTGCCCTAGCGGGAGCTACCTACAATGAGCAGTTCTTC. Protein sequence: CALAGATYNEQFF.

The chain employs TRBV28 and TRBJ2-2; 7 positions match TRBD2. The CDR3 extends over 15 amino acids. V lost 3 bases and J lost 0; bases outside the gene matches: 1. Germline assignment: CDR1 MDHEN and CDR2 SYDVKM. CDR3 region: CASSFLAANTGELFF. The CDR3 nucleotides are TGTGCCAGCAGTTTCCTAGCGGCGAACACCGGGGAGCTGTTTTTT.

The genes are TRBV7-6 and TRBJ2-5, with a tentative D call TRBD2 (5 bases). V was pared by 1 base and J by 2 bases, with 11 bases between. CDR1 and CDR2 from the germline V gene are SGHVS and FNYEAQ. This CDR3 has 15 amino acids. The CDR3 sequence is CASSLDPPGQETQYF. In DNA form, the CDR3 reads TGTGCCAGCAGCTTAGATCCCCCGGGACAAGAGACCCAGTACTTC.

The chain couples TRBV7-9 to TRBJ1-5; D is uncertain. Per the germline V gene, CDR1 is SEHNR and CDR2 is FQNEAQ (reference sequence). V gave up 1 base and J gave up 1 base, with 11 bases separating them. The CDR3 covers 16 residues. The CDR3 nucleotides are TGTGCCAGCAGCTTAGGGCATCACGAAAGCAATCAGCCCCAGCATTTT. Amino acids: CASSLGHHESNQPQHF.

This clone was seen only once. This chain uses TRBV7-2 with TRBJ2-3; TRBD2 agrees at 11 bases. J was trimmed by 4 bases and V by 5 bases; bases with no gene match: 8. CDR1 SGHTA and CDR2 FQGNSA come from the germline V gene. This CDR3 is 16 amino acids long. CDR3 in amino acids: CASSLIAGGRPDTQYF. The CDR3 bases are TGTGCCAGCAGCCTAATAGCGGGAGGGCGGCCAGATACGCAGTATTTT.

The rearrangement links TRBV9 to TRBJ2-7, with D unclear. The CDR3 has 14 residues. V was cut by 4 bases and J by 2 bases, with 13 bases left in between. Germline V gene sequence: CDR1 SGDLS, CDR2 YYNGEE. The CDR3: CASSPPSGTYEQYF. DNA of the CDR3: TGTGCCAGCAGCCCCCCCTCCGGTACCTACGAGCAGTACTTC.

J is TRBJ1-6 and V is TRBV5-1; 8 nucleotides line up with TRBD1. From germline, CDR1 is SGHRS and CDR2 YFSETQ. The CDR3 is 16 residues long. With 0 bases clipped from V and 8 bases from J, the junction kept 7 bases outside the gene matches. The CDR3 region has the DNA TGCGCCAGCAGCTTGGGGGGACAGGAATACTATTCACCCCTCCACTTT. This translates into CASSLGGQEYYSPLHF.

The chain recombines TRBV30 with TRBJ2-1, with 9 bases fitting TRBD2. This CDR3 spans 13 amino acids. CDR1 is GTSNPN and CDR2 is SVGIG in the germline V gene (reference sequence). V dropped 4 bases and J dropped 10; count of bases not matched to a gene: 8. The CDR3 DNA is TGTGCCTGGAAATACGGACTAGCGAGAGAGCAGTTCTTC. Protein product: CAWKYGLAREQFF.

This chain joins TRBV7-6 and TRBJ2-6, with D unresolved. The CDR3 has 16 amino acids. CDR1 SGHVS and CDR2 FNYEAQ come from the germline V gene. V was clipped by 5 bases and J by 0 bases, with 11 bases between them. The CDR3 sequence is CASSLRQTSGANVLTF. The CDR3 DNA sequence: TGTGCCAGCAGCCTGCGACAAACCTCTGGGGCCAACGTCCTGACTTTC.

This clone was detected only once. The chain has TRBV25-1 and TRBJ1-2, with TRBD1 matching 7 bases. The CDR3 contains 15 residues. CDR1 is MGHDK, CDR2 SYGVNS, per germline. The trim removed 2 bases at V and 10 bases at J, leaving 13 bases unmatched. This chain's CDR3 is CASSEITARGWVYTF. The CDR3 nucleotides read TGTGCCAGCAGTGAAATTACGGCCAGGGGGTGGGTCTACACCTTC.